The 16 T cell receptor beta chains in this list originate from one sample, sequenced in a study of cytomegalovirus exposure and HLA in healthy donors. With 60 Vbeta and 13 Jbeta primers, the PCR was carried out. This table comes from immunoSEQ multiplex PCR, and its TCRdb copy is limited to in-frame clones, with some not included. The sample carries 150,000 to 200,000 clones, around nine tenths recorded once. Material: PBMCs. These receptors all come from a woman aged 18-30 years in good health and CMV-seronegative.

The chain couples TRBV7-6 to TRBJ1-5; TRBD1 matches at 12 bases. The CDR3 runs 16 residues. The germline V gene encodes CDR1 SGHVS and CDR2 FNYEAQ. J was trimmed by 6 bases and V by 4 bases; bases with no gene match: 7. The CDR3: CASSCLGTGGTQPQHF. The CDR3 region has the DNA TGTGCCAGCAGCTGCTTAGGGACAGGGGGCACTCAGCCCCAGCATTTT.

This clone was detected only a few times. The CDR3 spells CASSFGGDYGTEAFF. CDR3 sequence (DNA): TGTGCCAGCAGTTTCGGGGGGGATTACGGCACTGAAGCTTTCTTT. The J gene is TRBJ1-1, the V gene TRBV27, with D perhaps TRBD1 (5 bases). The germline gives CDR1 MNHEY, CDR2 SMNVEV (reference sequence). The V end lost 3 bases, the J end lost 4 bases, and 15 bases lay between the germline ends. The CDR3 runs 15 residues.

V and J are TRBV30 and TRBJ1-2; 7 bases map to TRBD1. Germline CDR1 is GTSNPN and CDR2 is SVGIG (reference sequence). CDR3 length: 16 residues. The junction had 11 bases not matched to a gene; V was cut back by 1 base and J by 3 bases. The CDR3 DNA reads as TGTGCCTGGAGTGAGATTTTGAGGGGGCAGGACTATGGCTACACCTTC. As protein: CAWSEILRGQDYGYTF.

The gene calls are TRBV6-1 and TRBJ2-1; D is unclear. The V gene's germline CDR1 is MNHNS and CDR2 SASEGT. V was shortened by 2 bases and J by 3 bases, with 11 bases between the two germline ends. The CDR3 is 15 residues long. The CDR3 nucleotides are TGTGCCAGCAGTGAAAGCCCTCCGGGCTACAATGAGCAGTTCTTC. Protein product: CASSESPPGYNEQFF.

The chain has TRBV11-3 and TRBJ2-3, with 11 bases that match TRBD2. The ends lost 5 bases at V and 0 bases at J; junction bases unmatched: 4. Germline V gives CDR1 SGHNT, CDR2 YENEEA. This CDR3 comprises 16 residues. The CDR3 protein is CASSPRLAGSTDTQYF. CDR3 nucleotide sequence: TGTGCCAGCAGCCCCAGACTAGCGGGGAGCACAGATACGCAGTATTTT.

This chain uses TRBV7-2 with TRBJ2-7; TRBD1 matches 8 bases. Germline assignment: CDR1 SGHTA and CDR2 FQGNSA. CDR3 length: 19 residues. The ends lost 4 bases at V and 4 bases at J; junction bases unmatched: 21. CDR3 sequence reads: CASSSLATRRAGGPYEQYF. The CDR3 DNA follows: TGTGCCAGCAGCTCCCTCGCCACGCGGAGGGCAGGGGGCCCTTACGAGCAGTACTTC. The whole variable domain, filled in from reference TRBV7-2 and TRBJ2-7, reads GAGVSQSPSNKVTEKGKDVELRCDPISGHTALYWYRQSLGQGLEFLIYFQGNSAPDKSGLPSDRFSAERTGGSVSTLTIQRTQQEDSAVYLCASSSLATRRAGGPYEQYFGPGTRLTVT.

The chain combines TRBV29-1 with TRBJ1-1; 8 bases match TRBD1. CDR3 length: 13 residues. Germline CDR1 and CDR2: SQVTM and ANQGSEA. The ends lost 3 bases at V and 4 bases at J; junction bases unmatched: 4. CDR3: CSVDRGRGTEAFF. The CDR3, as DNA: TGCAGCGTTGACAGGGGGCGCGGCACTGAAGCTTTCTTT. Drawing the rest from reference TRBV29-1 and TRBJ1-1, the complete variable domain is SAVISQKPSRDICQRGTSLTIQCQVDSQVTMMFWYRQQPGQSLTLIATANQGSEATYESGFVIDKFPISRPNLTFSTLTVSNMSPEDSSIYLCSVDRGRGTEAFFGQGTRLTVV.

The rearrangement joins TRBV13 to TRBJ1-1; TRBD1 is a possible D gene (5 bases). Germline V CDR1 and CDR2: PRHDT, FYEKMQ (reference sequence). This CDR3 is 13 amino acids long. V gave up 5 bases and J gave up 4 bases, with 11 bases separating them. The DNA of the CDR3 is TGTGCCAGCAGCGCATCAGGGTTCACTGAAGCTTTCTTT. It translates to CASSASGFTEAFF.

The chain joins TRBV29-1 to TRBJ1-5, with TRBD1 identical over 7 bases. The CDR3 extends over 13 amino acids. From germline, CDR1 is SQVTM and CDR2 ANQGSEA. V was clipped by 7 bases and J by 3 bases; unmatched bases: 6. CDR3: CSAGQALNQPQHF. CDR3 coding DNA: TGCAGCGCCGGACAGGCCCTCAATCAGCCCCAGCATTTT.

The chain has TRBV9 and TRBJ1-5, with 7 bases fitting TRBD1. From germline, CDR1 is SGDLS and CDR2 YYNGEE. The CDR3 totals 15 residues. After removal of 4 bases from V and 6 bases from J, the junction contained 10 bases not matched to a gene. CDR3 residues: CASSPDGQAGQPQHF. In nucleotides, the CDR3 is TGTGCCAGCAGCCCCGATGGACAGGCGGGTCAGCCCCAGCATTTT.

The rearrangement uses TRBV7-9 and TRBJ2-3; the match to TRBD1 covers 8 bases. Germline trimming cut 1 base from V and 6 bases from J; bases unmatched to any gene: 6. This CDR3 is built from 15 residues. Germline CDR1 SEHNR, CDR2 FQNEAQ (reference sequence). The CDR3 DNA sequence: TGTGCCAGCAGCTTAGGCGACAGGGGTCGGGATACGCAGTATTTT. It yields the protein CASSLGDRGRDTQYF. The variable domain in full, completed from reference TRBV7-9 and TRBJ2-3, reads DTGVSQNPRHKITKRGQNVTFRCDPISEHNRLYWYRQTLGQGPEFLTYFQNEAQLEKSRLLSDRFSAERPKGSFSTLEIQRTEQGDSAMYLCASSLGDRGRDTQYFGPGTRLTVL.

The rearrangement uses TRBV20-1 and TRBJ2-1, with 8 bases identical to TRBD2. CDR3 length: 11 amino acids. V lost 6 bases to trimming and J lost 15 bases; unmatched junction nucleotides: 10. Germline V gene data show CDR1 as DFQATT and CDR2 as SNEGSKA (reference sequence). CDR3: CSAVGGLGLFF. The CDR3 DNA reads as TGCAGTGCGGTCGGGGGACTAGGTCTGTTCTTC.

The chain joins TRBV10-1 to TRBJ2-7; D perhaps matches TRBD2 (6 bases). Trimming removed 6 bases from V and 1 base from J, with 19 bases in between. Germline assignment: CDR1 WNHNN and CDR2 SYGVQD (reference sequence). CDR3 length: 16 residues. CDR3 nucleotides: TGCGCCAGCAGCCTCTATTGCCCAGCGGGTTCCTACGAGCAGTACTTC. Encoded protein: CASSLYCPAGSYEQYF.

The rearrangement joins TRBV11-2 to TRBJ2-7; TRBD2 matches 9 bases. V shed 4 bases, J shed 9 bases, and the junction held 16 bases outside the gene matches. Per the germline V gene, CDR1 is SGHAT and CDR2 is FQNNGV. This CDR3 is built from 16 residues. The CDR3: CASSSGGRGGLGVQYF. DNA for the CDR3: TGTGCCAGCAGCTCTGGGGGGCGGGGGGGCCTTGGTGTGCAGTACTTC.

This chain connects TRBV9 to TRBJ2-1; a weak D match, TRBD1 (6 bases). There are 13 residues in the CDR3. Per germline, CDR1 SGDLS and CDR2 YYNGEE. V was pared by 0 bases and J by 8 bases, with 9 bases between. CDR3 in DNA: TGTGCCAGCAGCGTAGTCAGGGGATATGAGCAGTTCTTC. Amino acids: CASSVVRGYEQFF.

V usage is TRBV2 and J usage is TRBJ1-1; 7 nucleotides line up with TRBD1. The length of the CDR3 is 14 residues. CDR1 is SNHLY and CDR2 is FYNNEI in the germline V gene. Trimming cost V 0 bases and J 10 bases; bases outside gene matches: 8. CDR3 sequence reads: CASSEAVRRGRAFF. CDR3 in DNA: TGTGCCAGCAGTGAAGCGGTGAGAAGGGGGCGAGCTTTCTTT.